The source of this TCR beta chain is a study of cytomegalovirus exposure and HLA in healthy donors. Turning to this clone: The antigen is not known.

General study results and limits: Across donors, most TCRs were seen rarely, yet some public ones were widespread.

Profiling relied on immunoSEQ multiplex PCR, and the TCRdb table lists in-frame clones only, not all of them. Seen here are about 160,000 clones, approximately 96% observed once, and the top ten hold around 0.9%. The sequence came from a woman between 18 and 29 years old in good health and CMV-seronegative. Specimen: PBMCs.

The CDR3 sequence: CASSQERFGGDSETQYF. The DNA for the CDR3 is TGTGCCAGCAGCCAAGAACGATTCGGCGGCGACTCGGAGACCCAGTACTTC. The gene calls are TRBV4-2 and TRBJ2-5; D ambiguous. V gave up 0 bases and J gave up 5 bases, with 19 bases separating them. This CDR3 spans 17 amino acids. Germline V lookup: CDR1 LGHNA, CDR2 YNFKEQ.